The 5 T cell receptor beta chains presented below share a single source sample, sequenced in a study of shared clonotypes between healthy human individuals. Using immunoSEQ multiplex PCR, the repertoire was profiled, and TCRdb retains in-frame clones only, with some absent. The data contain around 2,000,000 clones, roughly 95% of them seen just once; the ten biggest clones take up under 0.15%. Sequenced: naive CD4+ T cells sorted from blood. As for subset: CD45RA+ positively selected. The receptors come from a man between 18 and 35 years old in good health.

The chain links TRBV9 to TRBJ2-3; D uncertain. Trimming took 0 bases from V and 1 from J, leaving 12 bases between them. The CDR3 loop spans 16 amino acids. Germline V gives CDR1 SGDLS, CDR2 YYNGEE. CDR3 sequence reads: CASSVGVAWGTDTQYF. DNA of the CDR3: TGTGCCAGCAGCGTAGGGGTAGCCTGGGGCACAGATACGCAGTATTTT.

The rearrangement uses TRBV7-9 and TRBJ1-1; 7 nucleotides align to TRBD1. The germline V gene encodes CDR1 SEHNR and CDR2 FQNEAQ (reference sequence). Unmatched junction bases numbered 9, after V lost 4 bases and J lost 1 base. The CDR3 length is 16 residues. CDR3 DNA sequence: TGTGCCAGCAGCTCCGGGACAGTTTTTGCGAACACTGAAGCTTTCTTT. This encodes CASSSGTVFANTEAFF. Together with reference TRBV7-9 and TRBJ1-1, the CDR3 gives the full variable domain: DTGVSQNPRHKITKRGQNVTFRCDPISEHNRLYWYRQTLGQGPEFLTYFQNEAQLEKSRLLSDRFSAERPKGSFSTLEIQRTEQGDSAMYLCASSSGTVFANTEAFFGQGTRLTVV.

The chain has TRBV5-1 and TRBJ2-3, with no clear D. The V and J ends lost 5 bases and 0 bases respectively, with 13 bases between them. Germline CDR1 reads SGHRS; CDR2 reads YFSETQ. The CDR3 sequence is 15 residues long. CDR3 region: CASRPYEDSTDTQYF. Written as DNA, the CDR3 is TGCGCCAGCAGACCATATGAAGATAGCACAGATACGCAGTATTTT.

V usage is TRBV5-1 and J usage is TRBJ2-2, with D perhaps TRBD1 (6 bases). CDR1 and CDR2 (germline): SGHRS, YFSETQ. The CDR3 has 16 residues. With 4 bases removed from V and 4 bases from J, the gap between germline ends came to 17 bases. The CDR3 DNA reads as TGCGCCAGCAGCGATCGTTCCGGGACACCCACCGGGGAGCTGTTTTTT. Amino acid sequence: CASSDRSGTPTGELFF.

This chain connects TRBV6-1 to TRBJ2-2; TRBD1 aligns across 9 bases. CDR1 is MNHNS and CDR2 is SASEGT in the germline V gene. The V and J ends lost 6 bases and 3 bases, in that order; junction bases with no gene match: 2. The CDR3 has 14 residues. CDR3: CASRGQGYTGELFF. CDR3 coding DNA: TGTGCCAGCAGAGGACAGGGGTACACCGGGGAGCTGTTTTTT.